One sample yielded the 10 T cell receptor beta chains listed below, sequenced in a study of T-cell memory formation after mild COVID-19. TCRdb re-called the 5' RACE reads through MiXCR, storing one row per CDR3 protein. The table lists 250,000 to 400,000 distinct CDR3 sequences, roughly an eighth of them singletons, with 21% in the top ten. Sequencing was done on a sample of PBMCs or a T cell subset sorted from them (not recorded which). The receptors stem from a young man who had mild COVID-19 (a few samples of this study predate the infection). Cell type and time point are not known.

This chain uses TRBV7-2 with TRBJ2-3; D perhaps matches TRBD1 (5 bases). Deletions cut 5 bases from V and 4 bases from J, with 10 bases between. CDR3 length: 13 residues. Germline V lookup: CDR1 SGHTA, CDR2 FQGNSA. The CDR3 here is CASSARVSDTQYF. In nucleotides, the CDR3 is TGTGCCAGCAGCGCCAGGGTTTCAGATACGCAGTATTTT.

The V gene is TRBV7-9, the J gene TRBJ1-3; TRBD1 matches at 11 bases. The V gene end was trimmed by 4 bases and the J gene end by 4 bases; junction bases not matched to a gene: 15. The CDR3 is made up of 19 amino acids. CDR1 and CDR2 from the germline V gene are SEHNR and FQNEAQ (reference sequence). CDR3 protein: CASSSFKRTGGFFGNTIYF. Written as DNA, the CDR3 is TGTGCCAGCAGCTCATTTAAGCGGACAGGGGGCTTCTTCGGAAACACCATATATTTT.

This clonotype was detected only a few times. A junction end diverges from the germline sequence, so it may reflect a read error. The DNA for the CDR3 is TGCAGTGCTGGAGACAGGAAAGAGACCCAGTACTTC. Translating gives CSAGDRKETQYF. The V gene is TRBV20-1, the J gene TRBJ2-5; D is possibly TRBD1 (6 bases). The germline gives CDR1 DFQATT, CDR2 SNEGSKA (reference sequence). This CDR3 is built from 12 residues.

This clonotype showed up just a few times. V and J are TRBV4-3 and TRBJ2-3, with D hard to call. V was shortened by 1 base and J by 6 bases, with 8 bases between the two germline ends. In germline, CDR1 is LGHNA, CDR2 YSLEER. The CDR3 length is 13 residues. CDR3 nucleotide sequence: TGCGCCAGCAGCCAAGGAGACGCGGATACGCAGTATTTT. Translated: CASSQGDADTQYF.

V gene TRBV29-1 combines with J gene TRBJ1-5; 8 bases line up with TRBD1. V lost 4 bases to trimming and J lost 1 base; unmatched junction nucleotides: 9. The germline V gene encodes CDR1 SQVTM and CDR2 ANQGSEA. The CDR3 has 16 residues. CDR3 amino acids: CSVGGTGTSSNQPQHF. The CDR3 nucleotides are TGCAGCGTTGGCGGGACAGGTACCTCCAGCAATCAGCCCCAGCATTTT.

The chain uses TRBV5-1 and TRBJ2-3; D possibly corresponds to TRBD1 (5 bases). The end of the DNA is better explained by TRBJ1-5, so the J call may be wrong. This CDR3 comprises 16 residues. Per the germline V gene, CDR1 is SGHRS and CDR2 is YFSETQ. Here the CDR3 DNA reads TGCGCCAGCAGCTCCCTCCCGGGGGGTATCACAGATACGCAGCATTTT. Residues: CASSSLPGGITDTQHF.

This clonotype was counted only a few times. The chain carries TRBV5-5 and TRBJ2-3, with a weak D call TRBD1 (6 bases). The V end lost 4 bases, the J end lost 1 base, and 13 bases lay between the germline ends. CDR3 length: 15 residues. The V gene's germline CDR1 is SGHKS and CDR2 YYEKEE (reference sequence). The CDR3 region is CASSVLRTGTDTQYF. The CDR3 DNA reads TGTGCCAGCAGCGTGCTAAGGACAGGCACAGATACGCAGTATTTT. Supplemented by reference TRBV5-5 and TRBJ2-3, the full variable domain reads DAGVTQSPTHLIKTRGQQVTLRCSPISGHKSVSWYQQVLGQGPQFIFQYYEKEERGRGNFPDRFSARQFPNYSSELNVNALLLGDSALYLCASSVLRTGTDTQYFGPGTRLTVL.

The chain carries TRBV10-3 and TRBJ1-3; D gene unclear. The CDR3 has 14 residues. Trimming shortened V by 4 bases and J by 2 bases, and 9 bases separated the two germline ends. The germline V gene has CDR1 ENHRY and CDR2 SYGVKD. CDR3 residues: CAISVIAPGNTIYF. CDR3 DNA: TGTGCCATCAGTGTGATAGCTCCTGGAAACACCATATATTTT.

This clonotype was counted at least ten times. CDR3 protein: CASSQDWNIQYF. The CDR3 nucleotides read TGCGCCAGCAGCCAAGATTGGAACATTCAGTACTTC. The chain combines TRBV4-1 with TRBJ2-4; D remains unclear. In germline, CDR1 is MGHRA, CDR2 YSYEKL. V shed 0 bases and J shed 7 bases, with 4 bases lying between them. The CDR3 extends over 12 amino acids.

This sequence joins TRBV29-1 and TRBJ2-1, with 7 bases fitting TRBD1. CDR3 size: 13 residues. V shed 6 bases, J shed 0 bases, and the junction held 2 bases outside the gene matches. Germline CDR1 is SQVTM and CDR2 is ANQGSEA. The CDR3 DNA follows: TGCAGCGTGGACAGGAGCTCCTACAATGAGCAGTTCTTC. It specifies CSVDRSSYNEQFF.